This T cell receptor beta chain was sequenced in a study of blood T cells in healthy people across ages. Alongside a J-beta primer mix, a sample-barcoded 5' primer served in a second PCR lasting roughly 7 to 11 cycles. MiXCR, applied by TCRdb to the 5' RACE reads, yields one record per CDR3 protein. The sample holds almost 300,000 distinct CDR3 sequences, roughly 26% seen once. Trimming left V 3 bases short and J 6 bases short, with 14 bases between. The CDR3 is 14 residues long. V is TRBV12-3 or TRBV12-4 and J is TRBJ1-2; the D gene is possibly TRBD1 (5 bases). The sequence was collected from a woman in her 70s in good health. The sequenced sample consisted of blood. The CDR3 coding sequence is TGTGCCAGCAGTTTCGGGAAGGGGCGGGATGGCTACACCTTC. Protein: CASSFGKGRDGYTF.